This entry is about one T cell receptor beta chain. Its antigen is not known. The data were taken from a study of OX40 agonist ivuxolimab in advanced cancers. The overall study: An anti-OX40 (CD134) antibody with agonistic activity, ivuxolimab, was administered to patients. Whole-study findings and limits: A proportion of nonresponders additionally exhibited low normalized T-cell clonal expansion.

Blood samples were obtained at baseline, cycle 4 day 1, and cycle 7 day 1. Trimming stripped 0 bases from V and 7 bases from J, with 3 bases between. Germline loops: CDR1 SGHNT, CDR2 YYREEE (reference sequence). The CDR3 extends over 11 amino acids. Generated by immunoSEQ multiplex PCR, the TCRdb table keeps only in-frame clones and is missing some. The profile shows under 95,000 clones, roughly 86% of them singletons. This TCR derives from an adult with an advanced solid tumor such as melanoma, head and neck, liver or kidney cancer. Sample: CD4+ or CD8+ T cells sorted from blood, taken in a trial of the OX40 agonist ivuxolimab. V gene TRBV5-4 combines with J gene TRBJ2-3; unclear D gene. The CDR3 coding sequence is TGTGCCAGCAGCTTGGCCCATACGCAGTATTTT. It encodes CASSLAHTQYF.